Sequencing of this TCR beta chain was carried out in a study of cytomegalovirus exposure and HLA in healthy donors. Points from the study as a whole: Associated with HLA alleles at 0.05 false discovery rate in a later analysis were over 15,000 TCR beta sequences. HLA restriction was apparent for most CMV-associated TCR beta chains in a later analysis.

The CDR3 extends over 13 amino acids. Per germline, CDR1 SQVTM and CDR2 ANQGSEA. This clone was observed a handful of times. Its target is not known. With 60 Vbeta and 13 Jbeta primers, the PCR was carried out. Sequenced by immunoSEQ multiplex PCR; TCRdb stores in-frame clones only, minus some. This table has about 150,000 clones, about two thirds appearing once. The chain combines TRBV29-1 with TRBJ2-6; D remains ambiguous. Source material: PBMCs. The receptor was isolated from a man aged 30 to 45 in good health and CMV-seropositive. The CDR3 DNA reads as TGCAGTGCGGCCCCGGCCGGGGCCAACGTCCTGACTTTC. Protein: CSAAPAGANVLTF.